What follows are 15 T cell receptor beta chains derived from one specimen sequenced in a study of blood T cell repertoires in COVID-19. The repertoire was sequenced with immunoSEQ multiplex PCR; TCRdb's copy has only in-frame clones and lacks some. There are some 200,000 clones in the sample; 90% to 95% occur only once, and more than 0.95% lies in the top ten. Sequenced input: peripheral blood. The receptors were sampled from a man aged 30-40 years with acute or convalescent COVID-19.

The gene calls are TRBV12-3 or TRBV12-4 and TRBJ1-6; D may be TRBD1 (6 bases). The CDR3 is made up of 12 amino acids. The V and J ends lost 8 bases and 9 bases respectively, with 11 bases between them. The CDR3 reads CASSKGVSPLHF. The CDR3 bases are TGTGCCAGCTCAAAGGGGGTTTCACCCCTCCACTTT.

This chain connects TRBV30 to TRBJ1-5; TRBD1 is a possible D gene (5 bases). In germline, CDR1 is GTSNPN, CDR2 SVGIG (reference sequence). The CDR3 length is 13 residues. The V and J ends lost 7 bases and 7 bases respectively, with 17 bases between them. The CDR3 loop reads CASALGRGQPQHF. CDR3 nucleotides: TGTGCCTCGGCTCTGGGAAGGGGACAGCCCCAGCATTTT.

The rearrangement uses TRBV28 and TRBJ1-1; D unresolved. This CDR3 has 15 amino acids. Germline V gene lookup returns CDR1 MDHEN and CDR2 SYDVKM. Trimming left V 4 bases short and J 2 bases short, with 14 bases between. CDR3 protein: CASSSPYSGNTEAFF. The CDR3 region has the DNA TGTGCCAGCAGTTCACCTTACAGTGGTAACACTGAAGCTTTCTTT.

V and J are TRBV30 and TRBJ1-2; D remains unclear. CDR1 is GTSNPN and CDR2 is SVGIG in the germline V gene (reference sequence). This CDR3 is 13 amino acids long. Deletions cut 2 bases from V and 7 bases from J, with 14 bases between. The CDR3 reads CAWSFTPGSGYTF. CDR3 coding DNA: TGTGCCTGGAGTTTCACCCCTGGGAGTGGCTACACCTTC.

The V gene is TRBV28, the J gene TRBJ1-5; D gene unclear. V was shortened by 3 bases and J by 6 bases, with 15 bases between the two germline ends. CDR1 and CDR2 from the germline V gene are MDHEN and SYDVKM. The CDR3 contains 15 residues. CDR3 residues: CASSFIMGGSQPQHF. The CDR3 DNA is TGTGCCAGCAGTTTCATAATGGGAGGGAGTCAGCCCCAGCATTTT. The full variable domain, its missing parts supplied by reference TRBV28 and TRBJ1-5, is DVKVTQSSRYLVKRTGEKVFLECVQDMDHENMFWYRQDPGLGLRLIYFSYDVKMKEKGDIPEGYSVSREKKERFSLILESASTNQTSMYLCASSFIMGGSQPQHFGDGTRLSIL.

V gene TRBV5-1 combines with J gene TRBJ2-2; tentative D call: TRBD1 (6 bases). This CDR3 comprises 15 residues. V lost 6 bases, J lost 3 bases, and 15 bases lay in between. Germline CDR1 SGHRS, CDR2 YFSETQ. CDR3 sequence (DNA): TGCGCCAGCACGACCGGGACACTTGACACCGGGGAGCTGTTTTTT. Protein product: CASTTGTLDTGELFF.

The chain carries TRBV10-1 and TRBJ2-1, with 7 bases identical to TRBD2. CDR3 size: 15 residues. Looked up from germline, CDR1 is WNHNN and CDR2 is SYGVQD (reference sequence). V shed 5 bases, J shed 3 bases, and the junction held 7 bases outside the gene matches. CDR3 in amino acids: CASSSGASGYNEQFF. CDR3 in DNA: TGCGCCAGCAGTTCTGGCGCTAGCGGCTACAATGAGCAGTTCTTC.

The chain links TRBV6-5 to TRBJ1-6; D might be TRBD1 (5 bases). The germline V gene encodes CDR1 MNHEY and CDR2 SVGAGI. This CDR3 has 15 residues. V was shortened by 5 bases and J by 6 bases, with 14 bases between the two germline ends. In DNA, the CDR3 is TGTGCCAGCAGTCCCACGGGGGGGGGTAATTCACCCCTCCACTTT. Amino acid sequence: CASSPTGGGNSPLHF.

The rearrangement joins TRBV11-2 to TRBJ1-3; D possibly corresponds to TRBD1 (6 bases). The ends were cut back, 5 bases at V and 0 bases at J, with 17 bases in the middle. The germline V gene has CDR1 SGHAT and CDR2 FQNNGV. The CDR3 covers 17 residues. CDR3 in DNA: TGTGCCAGCAGCCGGTCCCCTGACAGGCGCTCTGGAAACACCATATATTTT. Protein product: CASSRSPDRRSGNTIYF.

This clone was recorded once. This chain's CDR3 is CASSLAGNQPQHF. The CDR3 DNA follows: TGTGCCAGCAGCTTAGCCGGGAATCAGCCCCAGCATTTT. The V call is TRBV11-1, the J call TRBJ1-5; D call uncertain. Trimming removed 0 bases at V and 4 bases at J, with 4 bases between. CDR1 SGHAT and CDR2 FQDESV come from the germline V gene (reference sequence). The CDR3 covers 13 residues.

The chain is built from TRBV3-1 (or the pseudogene TRBV3-2) and TRBJ2-4; 9 positions agree with TRBD2. Trimming at V came to 0 bases and at J to 0 bases, leaving 9 bases not matched to a gene. The CDR3 is 19 residues long. From germline, CDR1 is LGHDT and CDR2 YNNKEL (reference sequence). The CDR3 spells CASSQDPPAGGSAKNIQYF. The CDR3 DNA sequence: TGTGCCAGCAGCCAAGACCCTCCGGCGGGAGGGTCAGCCAAAAACATTCAGTACTTC.

This clone was recorded once. The chain has TRBV19 and TRBJ1-3, with D uncertain. This CDR3 spans 16 amino acids. Germline V CDR1 and CDR2: LNHDA, SQIVND (reference sequence). Trimming shortened V by 3 bases and J by 0 bases, and 12 bases separated the two germline ends. DNA of the CDR3: TGTGCCAGTAGTATTCGGTTGGGAGTCTCTGGAAACACCATATATTTT. Encoded protein: CASSIRLGVSGNTIYF.

V gene TRBV6-5 combines with J gene TRBJ2-1; TRBD2 might be the D (6 bases). CDR3 length: 12 residues. The ends were cut back, 6 bases at V and 8 bases at J, with 11 bases in the middle. The V gene's germline CDR1 is MNHEY and CDR2 SVGAGI. The DNA of the CDR3 is TGTGCCAGCAGAACGGGGGTCCATGAGCAGTTCTTC. As protein: CASRTGVHEQFF.

As concerns this clone: A junction boundary mismatches the germline segment, possibly from a read error. V usage is TRBV13 and J usage is TRBJ1-2, with D perhaps matching TRBD1 (5 bases). The germline gives CDR1 PRHDT, CDR2 FYEKMQ (reference sequence). The CDR3 extends over 12 amino acids. The CDR3 DNA reads TGTGCCAGCAGCCAGGGAAACTTTGGCTACACCTTC. This sequence encodes CASSQGNFGYTF.

J is TRBJ2-5 and V is TRBV5-4, with 7 positions matching TRBD1. Unmatched junction bases numbered 7, after V lost 0 bases and J lost 2 bases. The CDR3 has 16 residues. Germline CDR1 and CDR2: SGHNT and YYREEE (reference sequence). The DNA for the CDR3 is TGTGCCAGCAGCTTGGGTCGGGACAGTGATCAAGAGACCCAGTACTTC. Protein product: CASSLGRDSDQETQYF.